This T cell receptor (beta chain) stems from a study of OX40 agonist ivuxolimab in advanced cancers. At the level of the study: Patients were 82.7% male with ages about 23 to 80, mean 60.

Only in-frame clones appear in the TCRdb table, and some are missing; sequencing was by immunoSEQ multiplex PCR. The sample comprises some 54,000 clones, 77% of which are singletons, and around 5.9% rests with the top ten. The clonotype originates from an adult with an advanced solid tumor such as melanoma, head and neck, liver or kidney cancer. The source material was CD4+ or CD8+ T cells sorted from blood, sampled in a trial of the OX40 agonist ivuxolimab.

DNA for the CDR3: TGTGCCAGCAGCTTGGGCGACAGGGGGCGCCTGAACACCGGGGAGCTGTTTTTT. It translates to CASSLGDRGRLNTGELFF. The genes are TRBV5-5 and TRBJ2-2; 10 bases line up with TRBD1. CDR1 SGHKS and CDR2 YYEKEE come from the germline V gene (reference sequence). This CDR3 region has 18 residues. V gave up 0 bases and J gave up 1 base; unmatched junction bases: 6. The variable domain in full, completed from reference TRBV5-5 and TRBJ2-2, reads DAGVTQSPTHLIKTRGQQVTLRCSPISGHKSVSWYQQVLGQGPQFIFQYYEKEERGRGNFPDRFSARQFPNYSSELNVNALLLGDSALYLCASSLGDRGRLNTGELFFGEGSRLTVL.